This TCR beta chain stems from a study of blood T cell repertoires in COVID-19. Study information: PBMCs, B-cell-depleted T cells, or T cells were the source of the cDNA or gDNA that made up the material.

CDR1 and CDR2 (germline): SGHVS, FNYEAQ. This CDR3 spans 19 amino acids. Trimming shortened V by 0 bases and J by 0 bases, and 18 bases separated the two germline ends. Participant age was about 18 to 100 years, and participants resided in roughly 25 US areas. Per the original methods: Using reference gene primer amplification, nucleated cell counts were estimated. Profiled with immunoSEQ multiplex PCR; TCRdb holds only in-frame clones, not every one. From that table come the V and J calls and clone size; the DNA was used to work out D and trimming. This sample has about 270,000 clones; around 91% occur once, and the top ten carry 2.4%.

The J gene is TRBJ2-4, the V gene TRBV7-6, with D tentatively TRBD1 (6 bases). This receptor was obtained from a woman aged 18-29 years who had recovered from COVID-19. The material sequenced was PBMCs or T cells enriched from blood (not recorded which). CDR3 region: CASSLANAAGQLAKNIQYF. DNA for the CDR3: TGTGCCAGCAGCTTAGCAAACGCCGCCGGACAGCTAGCCAAAAACATTCAGTACTTC.